This passage covers 18 T cell receptor beta chains from one sample sequenced in a study of shared clonotypes between healthy human individuals. As defined, naive CD8 cells were CD45RO-negative and positively selected for CCR7, with terminally differentiated effector memory CD45RA+ cells excluded. TCRdb keeps only in-frame clones here, not all; method: immunoSEQ multiplex PCR. The table has over 2,000,000 clones, about 94% seen once; the top ten hold 1.5% to 2%. Sequences were obtained from naive CD8+ T cells from PBMCs. These receptors all stem from a man younger than 35 in good health. Some clones in this sample may be carry-over from other donors' samples.

This clone has just a few counts. This chain connects TRBV15 to TRBJ2-1, with D possibly TRBD2 on 5 matching bases. The V and J ends lost 3 bases and 9 bases respectively, with 15 bases between them. Germline CDR1 LNHNV, CDR2 YYDKDF (reference sequence). CDR3 length: 14 amino acids. CDR3 protein: CATSSSQRALEQFF. In DNA form, the CDR3 reads TGTGCCACCAGCAGCAGCCAGAGGGCCCTTGAGCAGTTCTTC.

The V call is TRBV6-5, the J call TRBJ2-5; D tentatively fits TRBD1 or TRBD2 (5 bases each). The CDR3 has 14 residues. Trimming took 1 base from V and 4 from J, leaving 10 bases between them. Germline lookup yields CDR1 MNHEY and CDR2 SVGAGI. CDR3 region: CASSYYKGRETQYF. The DNA for the CDR3 is TGTGCCAGCAGTTACTACAAGGGGAGAGAGACCCAGTACTTC.

This clone came up once. The same CDR3 can be traced to other DNA sequences in this sample. The chain recombines TRBV28 with TRBJ2-7; no reliable D call. V dropped 2 bases and J dropped 4 bases, with 9 bases sitting between them. The germline CDR1 and CDR2 sequences are MDHEN and SYDVKM. The CDR3 has 13 amino acids. CDR3 region: CASSLGSGYEQYF. As DNA, the CDR3 is TGTGCCAGCAGTTTAGGATCCGGGTACGAGCAGTACTTC.

V is TRBV11-2 and J is TRBJ2-5; D is uncertain. The germline gives CDR1 SGHAT, CDR2 FQNNGV. CDR3 length: 15 residues. V shed 1 base and J shed 5 bases, with 14 bases lying between them. In DNA, the CDR3 is TGTGCCAGCAGCTTAGTTCTGGCGAGCCCCGAGACCCAGTACTTC. Translating it yields CASSLVLASPETQYF.

The chain uses TRBV4-1 and TRBJ1-3; D gene ambiguous. The germline V and J ends were trimmed by 2 bases and 0 bases, with 11 bases remaining between them. The length of the CDR3 is 16 residues. Germline assignment: CDR1 MGHRA and CDR2 YSYEKL. The CDR3 sequence: CASSQSQVSSGNTIYF. The CDR3 bases are TGCGCCAGCAGCCAATCTCAGGTCTCCTCTGGAAACACCATATATTTT.

This clone was picked up one time. The rearrangement links TRBV7-9 to TRBJ2-1; TRBD1 matches 10 bases. The CDR3 loop spans 15 amino acids. The J segment lost 6 bases and the V segment lost 7 bases, leaving 9 bases of the junction unmatched. Germline CDR1 and CDR2: SEHNR and FQNEAQ (reference sequence). CDR3 bases: TGTGCCAGCAACCAGGGACAGGGGATAGGCAATGAGCAGTTCTTC. Translation: CASNQGQGIGNEQFF.

This sequence joins TRBV5-1 and TRBJ2-7, with 8 bases fitting TRBD2. Trimming at V came to 6 bases and at J to 2 bases, leaving 7 bases not matched to a gene. Germline V gene lookup returns CDR1 SGHRS and CDR2 YFSETQ. CDR3 length equals 14 residues. CDR3 sequence: CASTLSGRPYEQYF. CDR3 coding DNA: TGCGCCAGCACTCTGAGCGGGAGACCCTACGAGCAGTACTTC.

This chain links TRBV27 with TRBJ2-7; D might be TRBD1 or TRBD2, each matching 5 bases. V was shortened by 4 bases and J by 3 bases, with 19 bases between the two germline ends. CDR3 length: 16 amino acids. CDR1 and CDR2 from the germline V gene are MNHEY and SMNVEV (reference sequence). CDR3 sequence: CASSYSTGTLYYEQYF. CDR3 nucleotide sequence: TGTGCCAGCAGTTACTCGACCGGGACGCTTTACTACGAGCAGTACTTC.

The rearrangement uses TRBV9 and TRBJ2-7; D may be TRBD1 (5 bases). CDR3 length: 14 residues. Germline V lookup: CDR1 SGDLS, CDR2 YYNGEE. Trimming took 0 bases from V and 3 from J, leaving 10 bases between them. This chain's CDR3 is CASSVAAGIYEQYF. DNA of the CDR3: TGTGCCAGCAGCGTAGCGGCAGGGATCTACGAGCAGTACTTC.

V gene TRBV10-3 combines with J gene TRBJ2-7; TRBD2 agrees at 11 bases. With V trimmed by 0 bases and J by 3 bases, 4 bases remained unmatched. Looked up from germline, CDR1 is ENHRY and CDR2 is SYGVKD. The CDR3 has 16 residues. The CDR3 DNA reads TGTGCCATCAGTGAGTCCGGACTAGCGGGTGGCTACGAGCAGTACTTC. Translated: CAISESGLAGGYEQYF.

As concerns this clone: Additional DNA sequences in this sample encode the identical CDR3. The J gene is TRBJ2-5, the V gene TRBV11-2; D unresolved. The V gene's germline CDR1 is SGHAT and CDR2 FQNNGV. The CDR3 is 14 amino acids. V gave up 1 base and J gave up 4 bases, with 10 bases separating them. The CDR3 is CASSLVGSGETQYF. The CDR3 DNA follows: TGTGCCAGCAGCTTAGTAGGGTCGGGAGAGACCCAGTACTTC.

This chain links TRBV4-1 with TRBJ2-2, with 8 positions matching TRBD2. CDR3 length equals 14 residues. CDR1 and CDR2 from the germline V gene are MGHRA and YSYEKL. J gave up 6 bases and V 1 base, and 1 base lay outside the gene matches. CDR3 DNA: TGCGCCAGCAGCCAAGCGGGAGGGGCCGGGGAGCTGTTTTTT. Residues: CASSQAGGAGELFF.

This clone came up once. Written as DNA, the CDR3 is TGTGCCAGCAGCCACAAGCCTGGGCACCTCAATGAAAAACTGTTTTTT. Protein product: CASSHKPGHLNEKLFF. V is TRBV7-2 and J is TRBJ1-4; no clear D. V dropped 5 bases and J dropped 5 bases, with 18 bases sitting between them. The germline V gene has CDR1 SGHTA and CDR2 FQGNSA. The CDR3 covers 16 residues.

This clone was recorded once. The sample holds other DNA sequences that translate to the same CDR3. V and J are TRBV11-2 and TRBJ2-5; D perhaps matches TRBD2 (6 bases). Trimming shortened V by 1 base and J by 5 bases, and 11 bases separated the two germline ends. There are 14 residues in the CDR3. Germline CDR1 is SGHAT and CDR2 is FQNNGV. This CDR3 reads CASSLVGGGETQYF. The CDR3 DNA sequence: TGTGCCAGCAGCTTAGTGGGAGGAGGGGAGACCCAGTACTTC.

The rearrangement uses TRBV29-1 and TRBJ1-2; D gene uncertain. V lost 3 bases to trimming and J lost 7 bases, with 18 bases between them. Germline CDR1 and CDR2: SQVTM and ANQGSEA. This CDR3 comprises 14 residues. The CDR3 is CSVDLPDRLVGYTF. The CDR3 nucleotides read TGCAGCGTTGACTTGCCAGACCGCCTTGTTGGCTACACCTTC.

The V call is TRBV9, the J call TRBJ1-1; 10 bases line up with TRBD1. The CDR3 covers 16 residues. CDR1 is SGDLS and CDR2 is YYNGEE in the germline V gene. The ends lost 0 bases at V and 2 bases at J; junction bases unmatched: 4. The chain's CDR3 is CASSVGGTGVNTEAFF. The CDR3 region has the DNA TGTGCCAGCAGCGTAGGCGGGACAGGGGTAAACACTGAAGCTTTCTTT.

This clone was found once. J is TRBJ2-1 and V is TRBV29-1; 9 nucleotides line up with TRBD2. CDR3 length equals 14 residues. Trimming at V came to 8 bases and at J to 1 base, leaving 6 bases not matched to a gene. Germline V gene sequence: CDR1 SQVTM, CDR2 ANQGSEA. CDR3 region: CSTFSGRSYNEQFF. CDR3 nucleotides: TGCAGCACATTTAGCGGGAGATCCTACAATGAGCAGTTCTTC.

V gene TRBV7-2 combines with J gene TRBJ2-7; no clear D. Trimming stripped 3 bases from V and 4 bases from J, with 10 bases between. CDR1 and CDR2 (germline): SGHTA, FQGNSA. The CDR3 runs 13 residues. CDR3 sequence reads: CASSFGRYYEQYF. In nucleotides, the CDR3 is TGTGCCAGCAGCTTTGGACGCTATTACGAGCAGTACTTC.